Listed below are T cell receptor beta chains from one sample, sequenced in a study of blood T cell repertoires in COVID-19. Here immunoSEQ multiplex PCR was the method, and the copy in TCRdb shows in-frame clones only, minus some. In the table there are 220,000 or so clones, 82% of which are singletons. The sample was peripheral blood. The receptors derive from a woman at least 80 years old with COVID-19, enrolled during active disease. The CDR3 runs from the conserved cysteine through the conserved F or W. D genes are given only for firm matches. The listing skips clone size in some rows; elsewhere it reads once, few, many or a size class.

TRBD1 | TRBJ1-2 | - | TRBV19 | CASSIATGGNYGYTF | TGTGCCAGTAGTATCGCGACAGGGGGGAACTATGGCTACACCTTC
- | TRBJ1-2 | few | TRBV20-1 | CSASTGGGYTF | TGCAGTGCTAGTACGGGGGGCGGCTACACCTTC
TRBD2 | TRBJ2-7 | - | TRBV28 | CASRGTSGGTSEQYF | TGTGCCAGCAGGGGGACTAGCGGGGGGACATCAGAGCAGTACTTC
TRBD1 | TRBJ2-3 | few | TRBV5-6 | CASSRTGKGTDTQYF | TGTGCCAGCAGCCGGACAGGGAAGGGCACAGATACGCAGTATTTT
- | TRBJ1-1 | - | TRBV27 | CASKGIMNTEAFF | TGTGCCAGCAAGGGGATAATGAACACTGAAGCTTTCTTT
- | TRBJ2-2 | once | TRBV12-3/TRBV12-4 | CASSFRRGELFF | TGTGCCAGCAGTTTTCGGAGGGGGGAGCTGTTTTTT
- | TRBJ2-5 | - | TRBV18 | CASSPQAERGETQYF | TGTGCCAGCTCACCCCAGGCGGAGAGGGGGGAGACCCAGTACTTC
- | TRBJ1-2 | - | TRBV30 | CAKMQFPGYGYTF | TGTGCCAAGATGCAGTTCCCTGGCTATGGCTACACCTTC
- | TRBJ1-5 | - | TRBV28 | CASSLHPDNQPQHF | TGTGCCAGCAGTTTACACCCAGACAATCAGCCCCAGCATTTT
TRBD2 | TRBJ2-5 | - | TRBV5-1 | CASSLELAGGPSQYF | TGCGCCAGCAGCTTGGAGCTAGCGGGAGGGCCGTCCCAGTACTTC
- | TRBJ1-3 | - | TRBV3-1/TRBV3-2 | CASSRSAGNTIYF | TGTGCCAGCAGCCGATCGGCTGGAAACACCATATATTTT